This TCR beta chain came from a study of patients and donors after allogeneic stem cell transplantation (dated by TCRdb to about 2020). Inclusive of the bounding cysteine and phenylalanine, the CDR3 is 16 residues long. Solely the CDR3 DNA is kept, with 48 bases framed from the first base. Per the germline V gene, SGHVS is the CDR1 and FQNEAQ is the CDR2. V is trimmed back by 5 bases and J by 5 bases, and the junction contains 12 bases that no gene match accounts for. Library construction relied on RT-PCR. Sequencing was performed on a NextSeq 550. The public reads were quality trimmed at Q25 with fastp and then assembled into clones with MiXCR by TCRdb, keeping productive beta chains. Merged by CDR3 protein, the rows form single entries marked with the most common genes and DNA. This sample has approximately 410,000 distinct CDR3 sequences in its table, and around 15% of those were observed once. The ten largest account for roughly 7% of the sample.

This clonotype was observed a handful of times. No cognate antigen has been identified for it. No base qualities exist here, and no much larger clone lies one base off it. The material sequenced was blood, either unsorted or a sorted T cell fraction (not recorded which). The receptor comes from a human donor who was either an allogeneic HSCT recipient or a stem cell or donor lymphocyte infusion donor (not recorded which). It is not recorded whose cells these are; they may come from a transplant donor. Here the chain combines TRBV7-8 and TRBJ2-1, with TRBD1 identical over 7 junction bases. In nucleotide form, the sequence is TGTGCCAGCAGCCCAATCCCAGGGGGTTATAACAATGAGCAGTTCTTC. It translates as CASSPIPGGYNNEQFF.